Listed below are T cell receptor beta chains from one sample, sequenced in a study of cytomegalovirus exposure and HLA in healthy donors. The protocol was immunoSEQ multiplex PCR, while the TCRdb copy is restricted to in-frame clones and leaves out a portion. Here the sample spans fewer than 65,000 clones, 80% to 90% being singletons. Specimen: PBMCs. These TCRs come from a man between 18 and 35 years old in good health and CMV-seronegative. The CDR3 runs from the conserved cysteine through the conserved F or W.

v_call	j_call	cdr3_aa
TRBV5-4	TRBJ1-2	CASSSPVTGNYGYTF
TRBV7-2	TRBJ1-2	CASSLGREAAGYTF
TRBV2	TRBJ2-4	CASREAKNIQYF
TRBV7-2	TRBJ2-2	CASSFWTGGSTGELFF
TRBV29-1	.	CSGRTGISYEQYF
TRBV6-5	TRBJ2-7	CASSWGLEQYF
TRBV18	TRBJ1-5	CASSSRLGGQPQHF
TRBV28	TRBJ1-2	CASSEMAAGNYGYTF
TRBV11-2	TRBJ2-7	CASSLLGTGVDEQYF
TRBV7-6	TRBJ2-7	CASSLGLSSGGIRYEQYF
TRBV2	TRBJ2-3	CARSGIPSTDTQYF
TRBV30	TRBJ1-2	CAWRLRQGTYGYTF
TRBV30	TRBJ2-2	CAWQHLEKNTGELFF
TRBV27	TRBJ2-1	CATTDYSGGNNEQFF
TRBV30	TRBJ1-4	CAWSAGGGAGEKLFF
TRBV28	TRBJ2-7	CASSFQYEQYF
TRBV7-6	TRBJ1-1	CASSKPRGTGGTEAFF
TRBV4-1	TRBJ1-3	CASSQVLAGRSGNTIYF
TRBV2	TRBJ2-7	CASSVGQGDEQYF
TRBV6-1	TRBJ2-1	CASSEAPGTGGVF
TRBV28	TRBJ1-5	CASSLEGQGMMQPQHF
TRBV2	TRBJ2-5	CAGSSGGSQETQYF
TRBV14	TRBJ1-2	CASSQEAYGYTF
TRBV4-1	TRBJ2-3	CASSQDGGARSDTQYF
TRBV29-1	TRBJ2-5	CSVGELYRTQYF
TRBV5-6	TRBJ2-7	CASSSRTGFWFYEQYF
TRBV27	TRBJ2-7	CASSLGRFYEQYF
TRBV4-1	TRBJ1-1	CASSQGRAEAFF
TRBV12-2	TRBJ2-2	CASRFRSETSGGADTGELFF
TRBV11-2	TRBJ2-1	CASSLDSGGALNEQFF
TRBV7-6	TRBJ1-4	CASSPLLEKLFF
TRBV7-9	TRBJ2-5	CASSPQIETQYF
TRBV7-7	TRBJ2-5	CASSPTSGGLETQYF
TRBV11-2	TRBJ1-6	CASSSYRGYNSPLHF
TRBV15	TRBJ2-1	CATSGASYNEQFF
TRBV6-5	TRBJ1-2	CASSYSGLNYGYTF
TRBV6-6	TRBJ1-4	CASRSAGANEKLFF
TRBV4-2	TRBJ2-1	CASSQTSGGAYNEQFF
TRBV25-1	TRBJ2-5	CASSALTGGQETQYF
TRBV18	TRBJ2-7	CASSPPSLLYEQYF
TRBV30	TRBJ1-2	CAWSGTLRLSYGYTF